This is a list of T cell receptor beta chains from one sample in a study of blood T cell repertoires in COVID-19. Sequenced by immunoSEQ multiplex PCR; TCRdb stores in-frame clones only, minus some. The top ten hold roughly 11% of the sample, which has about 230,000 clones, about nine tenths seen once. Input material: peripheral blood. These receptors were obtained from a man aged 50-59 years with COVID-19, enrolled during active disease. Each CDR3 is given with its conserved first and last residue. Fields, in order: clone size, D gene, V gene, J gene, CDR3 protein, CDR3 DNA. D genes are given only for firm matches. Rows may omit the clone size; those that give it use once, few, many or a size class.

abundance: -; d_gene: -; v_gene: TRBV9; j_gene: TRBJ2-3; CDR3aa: CASSVGVSGATDTQYF; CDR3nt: TGTGCCAGCAGCGTAGGGGTTTCAGGGGCGACAGATACGCAGTATTTT
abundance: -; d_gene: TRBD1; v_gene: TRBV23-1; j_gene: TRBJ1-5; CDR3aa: CASKTRTGDSNQPQHF; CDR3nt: TGCGCCAGCAAAACCCGGACAGGGGATAGCAATCAGCCCCAGCATTTT
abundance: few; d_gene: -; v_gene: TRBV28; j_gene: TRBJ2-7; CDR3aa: CASSGGDKYAEQYF; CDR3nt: TGTGCCAGCAGTGGGGGGGACAAATATGCCGAGCAGTACTTC
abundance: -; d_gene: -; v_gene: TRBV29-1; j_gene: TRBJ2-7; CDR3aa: CSVGSAGSYEQYF; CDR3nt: TGCAGCGTTGGTTCTGCAGGCTCTTACGAGCAGTACTTC
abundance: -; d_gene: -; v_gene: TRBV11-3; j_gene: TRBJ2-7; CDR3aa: CASSPDPDSYEQYF; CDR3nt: TGTGCCAGCAGCCCTGACCCGGACAGCTACGAGCAGTACTTC
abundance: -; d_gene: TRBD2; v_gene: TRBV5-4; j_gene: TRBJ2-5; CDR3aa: CASSISGRDTQYF; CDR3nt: TGTGCCAGCTCGATCAGCGGGAGAGACACCCAGTACTTC
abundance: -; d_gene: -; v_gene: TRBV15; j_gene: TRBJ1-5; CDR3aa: CATSREDSQQPQHF; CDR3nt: TGTGCCACCAGCAGGGAGGACAGCCAGCAGCCCCAGCATTTT
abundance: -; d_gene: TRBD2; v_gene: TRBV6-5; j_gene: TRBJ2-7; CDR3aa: CASSYSLSSGRAGQYF; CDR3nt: TGTGCCAGCAGTTACTCGTTGTCTAGCGGGAGGGCTGGGCAGTACTTC
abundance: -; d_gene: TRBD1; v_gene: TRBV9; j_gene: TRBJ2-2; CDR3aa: CASSATGGLPGELFF; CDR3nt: TGTGCCAGCAGCGCGACAGGGGGCCTACCTGGGGAGCTGTTTTTT
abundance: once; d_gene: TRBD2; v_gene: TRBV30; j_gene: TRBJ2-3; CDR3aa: CAWERETATDTQYF; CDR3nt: TGTGCCTGGGAGCGGGAGACAGCCACAGATACGCAGTATTTT